Sequencing of this T cell receptor (beta chain) was carried out in a study of T cells in Graves' hyperthyroidism and ophthalmopathy. This CDR3 contains 14 residues. The V gene end was trimmed by 8 bases and the J gene end by 4 bases; junction bases not matched to a gene: 3. Calling Graves' hyperthyroidism stable meant ophthalmopathy did not progress within 18 months. The study excluded patients with uncontrolled infection, other autoimmune disease, pregnancy or lactation. It was RNA transcripts that yielded the amplified TCR beta CDR3 regions. First-round RT-PCR of the TCR CDR3 relied on the HTBI primer set. Each CDR3 protein is one row after TCRdb ran MiXCR on the multiplex PCR reads. The sample carries approximately 500,000 distinct CDR3 sequences, under 60% recorded once.

J is TRBJ2-1 and V is TRBV12-3 or TRBV12-4; 12 bases fit TRBD2. This TCR was sampled from a woman younger than 30 with Graves' hyperthyroidism. Sequenced input: peripheral blood or thyroid tissue (not recorded which). The CDR3 nucleotides read TGTGCCAGCGCTCTAGCGGGAGGGTACAATGAGCAGTTCTTC. Residues: CASALAGGYNEQFF.